This paragraph covers one T cell receptor (beta chain) sequence. This sample was included in a study of shared clonotypes between healthy human individuals. The authors ran the assay at deep level. Profiled with immunoSEQ multiplex PCR; TCRdb holds only in-frame clones, not every one. The data contain 1.5 million to 1.9 million clones, 95% to 99% of them singletons. The CDR3 is 14 residues long. Germline CDR1 and CDR2: LNHDA and SQIVND (reference sequence). V was trimmed by 5 bases and J by 4 bases, leaving 15 bases between them. The rearrangement uses TRBV19 and TRBJ2-7; TRBD1 or TRBD2 may be the D gene (6 bases each). The sample comprised naive CD4+ T cells sorted from blood. The subset: CD45RA+ positively selected. The receptor's source is a man younger than 45 in good health. The CDR3 DNA reads TGTGCCAGTAGTCGGGGGCTCCACGGATACGAGCAGTACTTC. It translates to CASSRGLHGYEQYF.